What follows are 8 T cell receptor beta chains derived from one specimen sequenced in a study of T cells in Graves' hyperthyroidism and ophthalmopathy (dated by TCRdb to between 2018 and 2021). Library preparation employed multiplex PCR. The listed sequencing device is Illumina HiSeq 2000. The TCR beta CDR3 regions were amplified from RNA transcripts. A first-round RT-PCR of the TCR CDR3 used the HTBI primer set with the Qiagen OneStep RT-PCR kit. TCRdb's own reprocessing of the public reads used fastp at Q25 and MiXCR and kept productive beta chains. Each CDR3 protein gets just one entry, which takes the most common genes and DNA from the rows behind it. Recorded for this sample are 400,000 to 550,000 distinct CDR3 sequences; 13% to 15% of them occurred a single time. Of the sample, 15% to 20% is held by the ten largest clones. The material sequenced was blood. The receptors were sampled from a woman under 30 with Graves' hyperthyroidism.

In its sample, this clonotype was seen many times. The rearrangement joins TRBV18 to TRBJ2-2; the D is unclear. This CDR3 is built from 15 residues. CDR1 and CDR2 (germline): KGHSH, LQKENI. Trimming stripped 6 bases from V and 6 bases from J, with 17 bases between. In nucleotides, the CDR3 is TGTGCCAGCTCGGTTGGGATCGGATCGGCCGGGGAGCTGTTTTTT. This encodes CASSVGIGSAGELFF.

The sample holds many counts of this clonotype. The chain is built from TRBV3-1 and TRBJ2-2, with a tentative D call TRBD2 (5 bases). Germline V lookup: CDR1 LGHDT, CDR2 YNNKEL (reference sequence). This CDR3 contains 14 residues. V lost 2 bases and J lost 5, with 9 bases in between. CDR3 DNA: TGTGCCAGCAGCCAACTACCGGGGACCGGGGAGCTGTTTTTT. Protein product: CASSQLPGTGELFF.

This clonotype was seen at least ten times. The V gene is TRBV29-1, the J gene TRBJ2-3, with D perhaps matching TRBD1 (8 bases). V dropped 5 bases and J dropped 4 bases, with 16 bases sitting between them. This CDR3 is built from 14 residues. The germline gives CDR1 SQVTM, CDR2 ANQGSEA. Here the CDR3 reads CSVQRTGRADTQYF. In DNA form, the CDR3 reads TGCAGCGTTCAAAGGACAGGGAGGGCAGATACGCAGTATTTT.

This clonotype appeared many times. The chain has TRBV11-3 and TRBJ1-1; a weak D match, TRBD1 (5 bases). CDR1 and CDR2 (germline): SGHNT, YENEEA. The V gene lost 2 bases and the J gene lost 8 bases, with 9 bases spanning the gap. The CDR3 sequence is 12 residues long. The CDR3 protein is CASSLKYREAFF. In nucleotides, the CDR3 is TGTGCCAGCAGCTTAAAATACAGGGAAGCTTTCTTT.

This clonotype was counted at least ten times. This sequence joins TRBV6-1 and TRBJ2-2; 7 positions agree with TRBD1. Germline CDR1 reads MNHNS; CDR2 reads SASEGT. The J segment lost 1 base and the V segment lost 5 bases, leaving 4 bases of the junction unmatched. The CDR3 loop spans 15 amino acids. CDR3 sequence (DNA): TGTGCCAGCAGTTCACAGGGGTGGAACACCGGGGAGCTGTTTTTT. It specifies CASSSQGWNTGELFF.

V is TRBV30 and J is TRBJ2-7, with 14 positions matching TRBD2. The CDR3 spans 12 residues. J lost 7 bases, V lost 8 bases, and 4 bases had no gene match. Germline CDR1 reads GTSNPN; CDR2 reads SVGIG (reference sequence). Written as DNA, the CDR3 is TGTGCCCGGACTAGCGGGAGGTGGGAGCAGTACTTC. This translates into CARTSGRWEQYF. Supplemented by reference TRBV30 and TRBJ2-7, the full variable domain reads SQTIHQWPATLVQPVGSPLSLECTVEGTSNPNLYWYRQAAGRGLQLLFYSVGIGQISSEVPQNLSASRPQDRQFILSSKKLLLSDSGFYLCARTSGRWEQYFGPGTRLTVT.

This clonotype was detected ten times or more. This chain uses TRBV15 with TRBJ2-5; maybe TRBD2 (6 bases). Per germline, CDR1 LNHNV and CDR2 YYDKDF (reference sequence). The V end lost 7 bases, the J end lost 4 bases, and 16 bases lay between the germline ends. The CDR3 covers 14 residues. The CDR3 DNA is TGTGCCACCATGCGGGGCACAGGTCCAGAGACCCAGTACTTC. Its protein product is CATMRGTGPETQYF.

Points on this clonotype: It may be a read error: a sequence one base away is much more abundant. The chain employs TRBV19 and TRBJ2-1; 13 positions match TRBD2. CDR3 length: 16 residues. From germline, CDR1 is LNHDA and CDR2 SQIVND (reference sequence). The DNA of the CDR3 is TGTGCCAGTAGCGGGACTAGCGGGAAGACCTACAATGGGCAGTTCTTC. Its translation is CASSGTSGKTYNGQFF.